The 24 T cell receptor beta chains below were found in one sample sequenced in a study of shared clonotypes between healthy human individuals. Method: immunoSEQ multiplex PCR; TCRdb's copy keeps in-frame clones and lacks some. Found here are about 100,000 clones, about 72% of them singletons; the top ten hold around 25%. Sample: memory CD8+ T cells sorted from blood. The subset is: CD45RO+ cells pooled with CCR7-negative TemRA cells. The receptors here all came from a woman under 40 in good health.

The CDR3 reads CASSFTRGGTTEAFF. In nucleotides, the CDR3 is TGTGCCAGCAGCTTCACTCGCGGGGGAACCACTGAAGCTTTCTTT. The V call is TRBV11-2, the J call TRBJ1-1; D might be TRBD1 (5 bases). Per the germline V gene, CDR1 is SGHAT and CDR2 is FQNNGV. With 3 bases removed from V and 4 bases from J, the gap between germline ends came to 15 bases. The CDR3 is 15 residues long.

V usage is TRBV7-9 and J usage is TRBJ2-7; 7 bases map to TRBD2. CDR3 length: 14 amino acids. With 5 bases clipped from V and 4 bases from J, the junction kept 8 bases outside the gene matches. Germline V CDR1 and CDR2: SEHNR, FQNEAQ (reference sequence). The CDR3 here is CASSPPGRWYEQYF. For the CDR3, the DNA is TGTGCCAGCAGCCCGCCCGGGAGGTGGTACGAGCAGTACTTC.

The chain uses TRBV7-3 and TRBJ2-3; tentatively, D is TRBD2 (5 bases). Deletions cut 2 bases from V and 0 bases from J, with 9 bases between. This CDR3 is 15 amino acids long. Germline-derived CDR1 and CDR2 are SGHTA and FQGTGA. The CDR3 nucleotides are TGTGCCAGCAGCTTACTAGCAGCTAGCACAGATACGCAGTATTTT. Residues: CASSLLAASTDTQYF.

This chain joins TRBV5-1 and TRBJ2-3, with TRBD1 matching 7 bases. The CDR3 runs 16 residues. Germline loops: CDR1 SGHRS, CDR2 YFSETQ. V was clipped by 0 bases and J by 2 bases; unmatched bases: 6. In DNA form, the CDR3 reads TGCGCCAGCAGCTTGGTTCAGGGGGTCTCCACAGATACGCAGTATTTT. Translating it yields CASSLVQGVSTDTQYF.

The chain employs TRBV11-1 and TRBJ2-3; TRBD1 agrees at 10 bases. With 5 bases clipped from V and 6 bases from J, the junction kept 5 bases outside the gene matches. This CDR3 is built from 14 residues. Germline values: CDR1 SGHAT, CDR2 FQDESV (reference sequence). CDR3 region: CASSLGTGVDTQYF. The CDR3 nucleotides read TGTGCCAGCAGCCTGGGGACAGGGGTTGATACGCAGTATTTT.

This clone was seen once. The gene calls are TRBV11-2 and TRBJ2-5; D could derive from TRBD1 or TRBD2 (5 bases each). The DNA matches TRBJ2-7 better at its end, which makes the J call doubtful. The CDR3 covers 14 residues. Germline CDR1 SGHAT, CDR2 FQNNGV. CDR3 region: CASSFGGRTYEQYF. The CDR3 nucleotides read TGTGCCAGCAGCTTTGGGGGAAGGACCTACGAGCAGTACTTC.

The chain combines TRBV15 with TRBJ2-3; 10 bases agree with TRBD1. Germline CDR1 and CDR2: LNHNV and YYDKDF (reference sequence). J lost 5 bases, V lost 2 bases, and 10 bases had no gene match. The CDR3 has 17 residues. DNA of the CDR3: TGTGCCACCAGCAGATATCCGGGACAGGGGATGGGAGATACGCAGTATTTT. Protein product: CATSRYPGQGMGDTQYF.

The genes are TRBV27 and TRBJ1-2; D possibly corresponds to TRBD1 (5 bases). Germline V CDR1 and CDR2: MNHEY, SMNVEV (reference sequence). The CDR3 extends over 15 amino acids. The V gene lost 6 bases and the J gene lost 4 bases, with 18 bases spanning the gap. The CDR3 loop reads CASRRKSGGGYGYTF. CDR3 nucleotides: TGTGCCAGCAGGAGAAAATCGGGGGGGGGCTATGGCTACACCTTC.

This clone was seen repeatedly, ten times or more. V gene TRBV15 combines with J gene TRBJ2-3; 8 bases align to TRBD1. The V and J ends lost 5 bases and 2 bases, in that order; junction bases with no gene match: 3. Looked up from germline, CDR1 is LNHNV and CDR2 is YYDKDF (reference sequence). This CDR3 spans 14 amino acids. CDR3 coding DNA: TGTGCCACCAGCGTGGGACAGGCCACAGATACGCAGTATTTT. Translating it yields CATSVGQATDTQYF.

This chain uses TRBV11-2 with TRBJ2-7; D may be TRBD1 (5 bases). Trimming left V 2 bases short and J 0 bases short, with 11 bases between. This CDR3 has 15 residues. In germline, CDR1 is SGHAT, CDR2 FQNNGV. As DNA, the CDR3 is TGTGCCAGCAGCTTAAGAGGACATAGCTCCTACGAGCAGTACTTC. This codes for CASSLRGHSSYEQYF.

Note on this clone: This likely reflects a read error, since a far larger clone is one base away. The V and J genes are TRBV4-1 and TRBJ2-1; TRBD2 agrees at 13 bases. Trimming took 5 bases from V and 4 from J; bases not matched to a gene: 5. The germline gives CDR1 MGHRA, CDR2 YSYEKL. The CDR3 is 16 residues long. Written as DNA, the CDR3 is TGCGCCAGCAGCTTGGGGACTAGCGGGACTTACAATGAGCAGTTCTTC. Translation gives CASSLGTSGTYNEQFF.

This rearrangement joins TRBV5-1 to TRBJ2-7, with no clear D. Germline lookup yields CDR1 SGHRS and CDR2 YFSETQ. The CDR3 is 15 residues long. V was trimmed by 3 bases and J by 1 base, leaving 14 bases between them. Here the CDR3 reads CASSSERIPSYEQYF. The CDR3 region has the DNA TGCGCCAGCAGCTCCGAACGGATACCGTCCTACGAGCAGTACTTC. Full variable domain (outside the CDR3, taken from reference TRBV5-1 and TRBJ2-7): KAGVTQTPRYLIKTRGQQVTLSCSPISGHRSVSWYQQTPGQGLQFLFEYFSETQRNKGNFPGRFSGRQFSNSRSEMNVSTLELGDSALYLCASSSERIPSYEQYFGPGTRLTVT.

The V gene is TRBV7-2, the J gene TRBJ2-2; 7 bases map to TRBD2. This CDR3 has 18 amino acids. Germline V CDR1 and CDR2: SGHTA, FQGNSA. Trimming removed 6 bases from V and 4 bases from J; junction bases left unmatched: 17. Here the CDR3 reads CASRPPASGGSGTGELFF. In DNA, the CDR3 is TGTGCCAGCAGACCACCCGCGTCCGGGGGGTCGGGCACCGGGGAGCTGTTTTTT.

This rearrangement joins TRBV18 to TRBJ2-1; weak D call: TRBD2 (5 bases). The V end was cut by 2 bases, the J end by 10 bases, with 9 bases between. Germline assignment: CDR1 KGHSH and CDR2 LQKENI. CDR3 length: 12 residues. This CDR3 reads CASSPGSSEQFF. The CDR3 DNA is TGTGCCAGCTCACCAGGGAGTTCCGAGCAGTTCTTC.

The V and J genes are TRBV19 and TRBJ2-6; D is perhaps TRBD1 (6 bases). The germline V gene encodes CDR1 LNHDA and CDR2 SQIVND (reference sequence). The CDR3 extends over 18 amino acids. V was trimmed by 5 bases and J by 5 bases, leaving 22 bases between them. DNA of the CDR3: TGTGCCAGTAGTCGTAAAGGGACAAATCAAAGTCGGGCCAACGTCCTGACTTTC. It encodes CASSRKGTNQSRANVLTF.

The genes are TRBV11-2 and TRBJ2-2; D is ambiguous. CDR3 size: 14 residues. Per the germline V gene, CDR1 is SGHAT and CDR2 is FQNNGV. The V end lost 5 bases, the J end lost 2 bases, and 9 bases lay between the germline ends. CDR3 in amino acids: CASSGHYNTGELFF. The CDR3, as DNA: TGTGCCAGCAGCGGGCACTATAACACCGGGGAGCTGTTTTTT.

Details on this clone: A much larger clone differs from this one at a single base, so this may be a read error. Other DNA sequences in the same sample also yield this CDR3. V is TRBV29-1 and J is TRBJ1-1; 8 nucleotides agree with TRBD1. Germline V lookup: CDR1 SQVTM, CDR2 ANQGSEA. The CDR3 sequence is 12 residues long. CDR3 sequence reads: CSVLPGQAEAFF. CDR3 in DNA: TGCAGTGTCCTACCGGGACAGGCTGAAGCTTTCTTT. Looking up the rest from reference TRBV29-1 and TRBJ1-1 gives the full variable domain: SAVISQKPSRDICQRGTSLTIQCQVDSQVTMMFWYRQQPGQSLTLIATANQGSEATYESGFVIDKFPISRPNLTFSTLTVSNMSPEDSSIYLCSVLPGQAEAFFGQGTRLTVV.

This clone was seen only a few times. The chain couples TRBV28 to TRBJ1-1, with D unresolved. Germline V CDR1 and CDR2: MDHEN, SYDVKM. The CDR3 covers 15 residues. V was cut by 4 bases and J by 5 bases, with 17 bases left in between. Here the CDR3 reads CASSSPRELETEAFF. DNA for the CDR3: TGTGCCAGCAGTTCGCCAAGGGAGCTCGAGACTGAAGCTTTCTTT.

V gene TRBV4-1 combines with J gene TRBJ1-5, with D perhaps matching TRBD1 (6 bases). Deletions cut 2 bases from V and 1 base from J, with 24 bases between. The CDR3 loop spans 20 amino acids. Per germline, CDR1 MGHRA and CDR2 YSYEKL. The CDR3 DNA sequence: TGCGCCAGCAGCCAACAACGACGGTTGGAGGGGGTGGGGAGCAATCAGCCCCAGCATTTT. Protein product: CASSQQRRLEGVGSNQPQHF.

The chain recombines TRBV2 with TRBJ2-7; 8 bases agree with TRBD1. The length of the CDR3 is 14 residues. The germline V gene encodes CDR1 SNHLY and CDR2 FYNNEI. The J segment lost 6 bases and the V segment lost 5 bases, leaving 9 bases of the junction unmatched. The CDR3 loop reads CASSPQGAIGEQYF. DNA for the CDR3: TGTGCCAGCAGTCCCCAGGGGGCGATTGGCGAGCAGTACTTC. Complete variable domain (other parts from reference TRBV2 and TRBJ2-7): EPEVTQTPSHQVTQMGQEVILRCVPISNHLYFYWYRQILGQKVEFLVSFYNNEISEKSEIFDDQFSVERPDGSNFTLKIRSTKLEDSAMYFCASSPQGAIGEQYFGPGTRLTVT.

This clone appeared many times. The sample holds other DNA sequences that translate to the same CDR3. This chain uses TRBV28 with TRBJ2-6, with 9 bases identical to TRBD1. The CDR3 consists of 16 residues. With 9 bases clipped from V and 0 bases from J, the junction kept 6 bases outside the gene matches. Germline V gene lookup returns CDR1 MDHEN and CDR2 SYDVKM. The CDR3 is CASTGGSSSGANVLTF. The CDR3 DNA sequence: TGTGCCAGTACAGGGGGCTCAAGCTCTGGGGCCAACGTCCTGACTTTC.

This chain links TRBV27 with TRBJ2-1, with a tentative D call TRBD2 (6 bases). This CDR3 spans 16 amino acids. The V end was cut by 5 bases, the J end by 12 bases, with 26 bases between. Germline lookup yields CDR1 MNHEY and CDR2 SMNVEV (reference sequence). CDR3 sequence (DNA): TGTGCCAGCAGTCCAGATGCGGGACTTTTTAAAAGCACGCAGTTCTTC. Protein: CASSPDAGLFKSTQFF.

The J gene is TRBJ2-7, the V gene TRBV7-2; 8 bases are shared with TRBD1. V shed 5 bases and J 4 bases; nucleotides not matched to a gene: 4. CDR3 length: 13 residues. CDR1 and CDR2 (germline): SGHTA, FQGNSA. DNA for the CDR3: TGTGCCAGCAGCCCAGGGGGCCGATACGAGCAGTACTTC. Amino acids: CASSPGGRYEQYF.

The chain's CDR3 is CATGQAGANVLTF. The CDR3 DNA follows: TGTGCCACCGGGCAGGCTGGGGCCAACGTCCTGACTTTC. This chain uses TRBV19 with TRBJ2-6; unclear D gene. The CDR3 covers 13 residues. Germline loops: CDR1 LNHDA, CDR2 SQIVND (reference sequence). V was clipped by 10 bases and J by 2 bases, with 9 bases between them. The whole variable domain, remainder taken from reference TRBV19 and TRBJ2-6, is DGGITQSPKYLFRKEGQNVTLSCEQNLNHDAMYWYRQDPGQGLRLIYYSQIVNDFQKGDIAEGYSVSREKKESFPLTVTSAQKNPTAFYLCATGQAGANVLTFGAGSRLTVL.